This T cell receptor beta chain was documented in a study of T-cell memory formation after mild COVID-19. Looking at the study overall: TCR clusters were largely donor specific.

Constant-segment primers served in 5'RACE that generated TCR alpha and TCR beta cDNA libraries bearing sample barcodes and UMIs. TCRdb called the 5' RACE reads again in MiXCR, with one record for every CDR3 protein. The data hold 150,000 or so distinct CDR3 sequences, with 31% observed a single time. The CDR3 is made up of 14 amino acids. CDR1 and CDR2 (germline): SGHRS, YFSETQ. V gave up 1 base and J gave up 7 bases; unmatched junction bases: 8. The chain joins TRBV5-1 to TRBJ2-7; 7 bases fit TRBD1. Material for sequencing was PBMCs or a T cell subset sorted from them (not recorded which). This TCR derives from an adult woman who had mild COVID-19 (a few samples of this study predate the infection). Cell type and time point are not known. The CDR3 sequence: CASSLNGRGPEQYF. In DNA, the CDR3 is TGCGCCAGCAGCTTGAATGGTAGGGGGCCTGAGCAGTACTTC.